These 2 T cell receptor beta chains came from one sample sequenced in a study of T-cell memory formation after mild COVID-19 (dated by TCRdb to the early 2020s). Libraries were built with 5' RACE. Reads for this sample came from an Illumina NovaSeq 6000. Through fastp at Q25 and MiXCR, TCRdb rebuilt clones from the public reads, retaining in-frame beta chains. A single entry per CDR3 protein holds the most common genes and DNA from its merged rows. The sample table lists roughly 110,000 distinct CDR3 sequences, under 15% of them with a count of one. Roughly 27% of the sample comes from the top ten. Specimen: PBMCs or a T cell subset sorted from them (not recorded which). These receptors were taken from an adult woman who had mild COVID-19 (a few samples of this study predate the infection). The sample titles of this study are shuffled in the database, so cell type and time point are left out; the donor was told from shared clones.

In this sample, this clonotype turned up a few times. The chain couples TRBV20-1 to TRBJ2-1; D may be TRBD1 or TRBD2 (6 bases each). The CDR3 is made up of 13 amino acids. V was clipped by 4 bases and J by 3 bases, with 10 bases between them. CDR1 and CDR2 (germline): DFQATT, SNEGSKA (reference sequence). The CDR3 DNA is TGCAGTGCTACAGGAGGGGGCTACAATGAGCAGTTCTTC. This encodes CSATGGGYNEQFF.

In DNA, the CDR3 is TGTGCCAGCAGCCACCGGGACAGGGACAACTACGAGCAGTACTTC. Residues: CASSHRDRDNYEQYF. The chain uses TRBV7-9 and TRBJ2-7; 9 bases fit TRBD1. This CDR3 spans 15 amino acids. V trimming: 5 bases; J trimming: 3 bases; junction bases outside the gene matches: 8. The germline CDR1 and CDR2 sequences are SEHNR and FQNEAQ (reference sequence).